The T cell receptor beta chain under discussion was sequenced for a study of blood T cell repertoires in COVID-19. Only in-frame clones appear in the TCRdb table, and some are missing; sequencing was by immunoSEQ multiplex PCR. The repertoire holds approximately 70,000 clones, with around 90% as singletons. Germline assignment: CDR1 SNHLY and CDR2 FYNNEI. The CDR3 is 13 residues long. Trimming shortened V by 6 bases and J by 4 bases, and 10 bases separated the two germline ends. This clonotype originated in a human donor in a cohort sampled during active COVID-19. V is TRBV2 and J is TRBJ2-1; TRBD1 might be the D (6 bases). Specimen: peripheral blood. The CDR3 DNA reads TGTGCCAGCAGCGGACAGTCGTACAATGAGCAGTTCTTC. Protein: CASSGQSYNEQFF.